This entry features one T cell receptor (beta chain) sequence. Its specificity is not known. The sample originates from a study of T cells in Graves' hyperthyroidism and ophthalmopathy. The study's findings and limits: Researchers report that a 13 V-J model separated ophthalmopathy from stable hyperthyroidism. The model forecast ophthalmopathy, anticipating it by a median approximately 6 months before onset.

The CDR3 covers 14 residues. CDR1 and CDR2 from the germline V gene are SGHRS and YFSETQ. Trimming took 5 bases from V and 7 from J; bases not matched to a gene: 6. The TCR beta CDR3 regions underwent amplification using RNA transcripts as the source. Initially, a first-round RT-PCR of the TCR CDR3 employed the HTBI primer set. TCRdb called the multiplex PCR reads again in MiXCR, with one record for every CDR3 protein. The sample lists about 580,000 distinct CDR3 sequences, under 60% occurring once. The clonotype originates from a woman in her late teens or twenties with Graves' hyperthyroidism. V usage is TRBV5-1 and J usage is TRBJ2-2; 9 bases are shared with TRBD1. What was sequenced was peripheral blood or thyroid tissue (not recorded which). The CDR3 sequence is CASRQGAVVGELFF. CDR3 in DNA: TGCGCCAGCAGACAGGGGGCCGTTGTCGGGGAGCTGTTTTTT.